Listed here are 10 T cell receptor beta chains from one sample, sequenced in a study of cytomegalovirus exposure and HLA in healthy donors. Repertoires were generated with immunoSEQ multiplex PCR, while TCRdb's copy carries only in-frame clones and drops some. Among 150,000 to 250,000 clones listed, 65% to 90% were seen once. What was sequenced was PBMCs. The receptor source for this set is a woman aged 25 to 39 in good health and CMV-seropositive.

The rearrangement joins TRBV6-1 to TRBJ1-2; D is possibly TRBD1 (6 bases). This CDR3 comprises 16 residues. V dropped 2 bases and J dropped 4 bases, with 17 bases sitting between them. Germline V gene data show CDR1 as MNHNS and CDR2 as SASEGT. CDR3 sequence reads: CASSESMGGAGYGYTF. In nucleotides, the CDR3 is TGTGCCAGCAGTGAAAGTATGGGGGGGGCTGGCTATGGCTACACCTTC.

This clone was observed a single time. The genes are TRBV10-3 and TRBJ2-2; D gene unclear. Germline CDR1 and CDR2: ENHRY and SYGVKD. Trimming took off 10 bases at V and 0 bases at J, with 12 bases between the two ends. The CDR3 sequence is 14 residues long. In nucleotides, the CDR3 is TGTGCCACCGAACAATCTTCGAACACCGGGGAGCTGTTTTTT. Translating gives CATEQSSNTGELFF.

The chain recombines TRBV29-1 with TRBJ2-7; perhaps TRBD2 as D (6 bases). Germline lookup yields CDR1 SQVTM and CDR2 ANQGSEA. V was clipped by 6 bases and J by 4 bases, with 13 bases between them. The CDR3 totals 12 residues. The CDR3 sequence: CSVRLGLYEQYF. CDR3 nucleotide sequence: TGCAGCGTGAGACTAGGTCTGTACGAGCAGTACTTC.

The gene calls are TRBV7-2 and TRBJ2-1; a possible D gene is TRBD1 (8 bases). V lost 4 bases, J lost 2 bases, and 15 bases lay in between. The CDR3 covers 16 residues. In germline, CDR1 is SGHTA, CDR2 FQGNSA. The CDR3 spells CASSYPQGGTYNEQFF. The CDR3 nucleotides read TGTGCCAGCAGCTACCCACAGGGGGGGACCTACAATGAGCAGTTCTTC.

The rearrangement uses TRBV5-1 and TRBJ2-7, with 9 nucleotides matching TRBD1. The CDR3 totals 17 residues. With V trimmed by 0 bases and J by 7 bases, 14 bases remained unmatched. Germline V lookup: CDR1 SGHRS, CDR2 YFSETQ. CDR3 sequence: CASSLAYRDRAVYEQYF. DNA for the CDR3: TGCGCCAGCAGCTTGGCTTACCGGGACAGGGCAGTGTATGAGCAGTACTTC.

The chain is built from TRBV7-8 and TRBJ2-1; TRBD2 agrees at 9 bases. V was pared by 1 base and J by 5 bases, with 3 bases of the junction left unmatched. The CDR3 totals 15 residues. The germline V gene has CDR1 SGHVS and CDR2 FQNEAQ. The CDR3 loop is CASSLGLAGHNEQFF. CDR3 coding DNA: TGTGCCAGCAGCTTAGGCCTAGCGGGGCACAATGAGCAGTTCTTC. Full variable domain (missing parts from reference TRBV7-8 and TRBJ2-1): GAGVSQSPRYKVAKRGQDVALRCDPISGHVSLFWYQQALGQGPEFLTYFQNEAQLDKSGLPSDRFFAERPEGSVSTLKIQRTQQEDSAVYLCASSLGLAGHNEQFFGPGTRLTVL.

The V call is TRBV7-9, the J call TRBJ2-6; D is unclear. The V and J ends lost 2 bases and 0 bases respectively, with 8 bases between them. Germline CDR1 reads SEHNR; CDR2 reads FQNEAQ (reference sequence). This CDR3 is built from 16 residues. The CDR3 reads CASSLTVGSGANVLTF. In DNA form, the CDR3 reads TGTGCCAGCAGCTTAACGGTTGGCTCTGGGGCCAACGTCCTGACTTTC. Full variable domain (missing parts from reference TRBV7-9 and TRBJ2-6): DTGVSQNPRHKITKRGQNVTFRCDPISEHNRLYWYRQTLGQGPEFLTYFQNEAQLEKSRLLSDRFSAERPKGSFSTLEIQRTEQGDSAMYLCASSLTVGSGANVLTFGAGSRLTVL.

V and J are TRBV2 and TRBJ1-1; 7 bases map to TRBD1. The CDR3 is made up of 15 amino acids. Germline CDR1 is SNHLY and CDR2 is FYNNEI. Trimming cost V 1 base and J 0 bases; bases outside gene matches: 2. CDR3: CASSEEGAVNTEAFF. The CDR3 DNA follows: TGTGCCAGCAGTGAAGAGGGGGCGGTGAACACTGAAGCTTTCTTT.

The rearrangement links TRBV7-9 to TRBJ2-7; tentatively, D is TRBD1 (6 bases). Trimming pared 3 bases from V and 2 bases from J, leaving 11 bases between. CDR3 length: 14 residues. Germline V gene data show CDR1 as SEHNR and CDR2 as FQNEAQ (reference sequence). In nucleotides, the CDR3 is TGTGCCAGCAGCTTGACAGGTCGCGCCTACGAGCAGTACTTC. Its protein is CASSLTGRAYEQYF.

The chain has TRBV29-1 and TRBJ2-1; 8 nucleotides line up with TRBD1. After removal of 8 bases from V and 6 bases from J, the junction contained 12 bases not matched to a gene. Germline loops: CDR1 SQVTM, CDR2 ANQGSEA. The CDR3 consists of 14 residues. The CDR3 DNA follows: TGCAGCTCCAGGACAGGGATTTCGGGCAATGAGCAGTTCTTC. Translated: CSSRTGISGNEQFF.